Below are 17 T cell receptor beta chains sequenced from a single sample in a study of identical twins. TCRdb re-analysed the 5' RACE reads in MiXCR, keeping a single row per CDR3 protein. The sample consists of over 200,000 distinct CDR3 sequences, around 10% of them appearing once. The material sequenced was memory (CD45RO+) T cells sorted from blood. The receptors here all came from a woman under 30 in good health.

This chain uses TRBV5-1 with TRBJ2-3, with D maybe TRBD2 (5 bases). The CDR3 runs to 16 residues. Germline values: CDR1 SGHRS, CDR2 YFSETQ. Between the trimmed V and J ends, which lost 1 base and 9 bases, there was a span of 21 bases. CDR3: CASSLLSRVESKTQYF. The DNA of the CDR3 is TGCGCCAGCAGCTTGCTGTCGCGGGTGGAATCGAAGACGCAGTATTTT.

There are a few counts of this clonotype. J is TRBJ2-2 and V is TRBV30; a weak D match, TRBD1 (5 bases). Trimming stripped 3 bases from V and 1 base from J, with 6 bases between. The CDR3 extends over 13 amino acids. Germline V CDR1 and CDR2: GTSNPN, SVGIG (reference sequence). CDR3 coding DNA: TGTGCCTGGAGAACAGGGAACACCGGGGAGCTGTTTTTT. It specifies CAWRTGNTGELFF.

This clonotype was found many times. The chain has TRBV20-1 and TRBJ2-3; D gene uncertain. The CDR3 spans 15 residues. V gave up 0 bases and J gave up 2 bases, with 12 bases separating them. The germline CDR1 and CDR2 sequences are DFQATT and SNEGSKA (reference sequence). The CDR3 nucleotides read TGCAGTGCTAGAGATTTCAAGAAGATCACAGATACGCAGTATTTT. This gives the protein CSARDFKKITDTQYF.

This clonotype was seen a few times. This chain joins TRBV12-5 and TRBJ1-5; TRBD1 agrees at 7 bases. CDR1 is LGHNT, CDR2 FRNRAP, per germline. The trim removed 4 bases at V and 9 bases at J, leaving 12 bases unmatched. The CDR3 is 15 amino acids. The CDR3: CASGSADTGVWPQHF. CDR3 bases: TGTGCTAGTGGTTCAGCGGATACAGGGGTTTGGCCCCAGCATTTT.

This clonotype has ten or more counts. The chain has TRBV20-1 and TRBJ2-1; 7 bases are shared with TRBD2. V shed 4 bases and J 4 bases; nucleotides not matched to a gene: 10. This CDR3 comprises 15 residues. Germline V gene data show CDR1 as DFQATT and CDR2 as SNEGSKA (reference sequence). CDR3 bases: TGCAGTGCTAACCCACCAGCGGGACGATACAATGAGCAGTTCTTC. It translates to CSANPPAGRYNEQFF.

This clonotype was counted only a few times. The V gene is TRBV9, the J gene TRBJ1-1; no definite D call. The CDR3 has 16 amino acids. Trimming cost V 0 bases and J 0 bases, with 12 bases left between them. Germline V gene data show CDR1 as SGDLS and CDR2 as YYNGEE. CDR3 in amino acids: CASSVDAGNMNTEAFF. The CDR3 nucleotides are TGTGCCAGCAGCGTAGACGCAGGAAACATGAACACTGAAGCTTTCTTT.

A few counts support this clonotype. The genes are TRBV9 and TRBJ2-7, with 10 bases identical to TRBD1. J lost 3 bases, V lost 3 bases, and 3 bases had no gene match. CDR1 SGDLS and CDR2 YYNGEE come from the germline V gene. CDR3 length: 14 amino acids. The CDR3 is CASSERTGGYEQYF. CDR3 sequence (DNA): TGTGCCAGCAGCGAACGGACAGGGGGCTACGAGCAGTACTTC.

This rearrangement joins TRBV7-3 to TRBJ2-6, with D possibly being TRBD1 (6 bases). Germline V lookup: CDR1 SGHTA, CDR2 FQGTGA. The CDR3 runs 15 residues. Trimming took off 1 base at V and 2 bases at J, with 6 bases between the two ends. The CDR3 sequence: CASSLKGAGANVLTF. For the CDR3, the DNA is TGTGCCAGCAGCTTAAAGGGGGCTGGGGCCAACGTCCTGACTTTC.

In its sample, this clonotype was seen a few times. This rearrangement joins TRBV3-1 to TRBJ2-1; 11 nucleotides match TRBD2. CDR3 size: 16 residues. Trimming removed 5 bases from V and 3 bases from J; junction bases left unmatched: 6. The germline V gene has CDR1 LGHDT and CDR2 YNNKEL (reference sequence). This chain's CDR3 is CASSATTSGVYNEQFF. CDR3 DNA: TGTGCCAGCAGCGCAACGACTAGCGGGGTCTACAATGAGCAGTTCTTC.

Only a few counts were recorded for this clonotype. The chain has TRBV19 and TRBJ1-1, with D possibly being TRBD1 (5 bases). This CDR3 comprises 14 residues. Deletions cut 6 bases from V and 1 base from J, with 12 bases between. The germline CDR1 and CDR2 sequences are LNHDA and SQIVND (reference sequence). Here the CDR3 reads CASRQKGQNTEAFF. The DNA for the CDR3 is TGTGCCAGTAGGCAAAAAGGACAGAACACTGAAGCTTTCTTT.

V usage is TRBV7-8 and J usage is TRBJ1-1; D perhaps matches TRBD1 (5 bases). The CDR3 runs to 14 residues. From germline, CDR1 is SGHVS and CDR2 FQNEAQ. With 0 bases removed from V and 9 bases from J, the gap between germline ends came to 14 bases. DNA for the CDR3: TGTGCCAGCAGCTTAGCTGGAGGGGCACCCAAAGCTTTCTTT. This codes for CASSLAGGAPKAFF. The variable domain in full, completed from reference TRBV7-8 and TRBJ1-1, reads GAGVSQSPRYKVAKRGQDVALRCDPISGHVSLFWYQQALGQGPEFLTYFQNEAQLDKSGLPSDRFFAERPEGSVSTLKIQRTQQEDSAVYLCASSLAGGAPKAFFGQGTRLTVV.

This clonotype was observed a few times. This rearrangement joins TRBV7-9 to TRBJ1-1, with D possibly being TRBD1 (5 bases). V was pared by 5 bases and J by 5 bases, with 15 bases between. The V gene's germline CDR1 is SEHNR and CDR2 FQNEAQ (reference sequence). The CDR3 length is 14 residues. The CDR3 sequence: CASSPLEGRTEAFF. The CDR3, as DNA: TGTGCCAGCAGCCCGCTCGAGGGGAGGACTGAAGCTTTCTTT.

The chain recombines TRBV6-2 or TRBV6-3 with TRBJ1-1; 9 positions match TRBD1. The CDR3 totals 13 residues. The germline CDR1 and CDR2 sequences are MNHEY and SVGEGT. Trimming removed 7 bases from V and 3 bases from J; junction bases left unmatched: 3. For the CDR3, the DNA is TGTGCCAGCACCGGACAGGGGTACACTGAAGCTTTCTTT. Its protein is CASTGQGYTEAFF.

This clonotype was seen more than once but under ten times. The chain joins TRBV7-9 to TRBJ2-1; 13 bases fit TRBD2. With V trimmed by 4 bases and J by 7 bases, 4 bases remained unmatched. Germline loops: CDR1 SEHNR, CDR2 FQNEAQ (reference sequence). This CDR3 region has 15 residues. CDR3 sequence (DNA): TGTGCCAGCAGCTCAGGACTAGCGGGAGTGAATGAGCAGTTCTTC. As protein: CASSSGLAGVNEQFF.

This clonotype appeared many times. The CDR3 coding sequence is TGTGCCAGCGGGTCGGGAGAGACCCAGTACTTC. Amino acids: CASGSGETQYF. The gene calls are TRBV3-1 and TRBJ2-5; D ambiguous. CDR3 length: 11 amino acids. V was clipped by 8 bases and J by 4 bases, with 8 bases between them. CDR1 LGHDT and CDR2 YNNKEL come from the germline V gene (reference sequence).

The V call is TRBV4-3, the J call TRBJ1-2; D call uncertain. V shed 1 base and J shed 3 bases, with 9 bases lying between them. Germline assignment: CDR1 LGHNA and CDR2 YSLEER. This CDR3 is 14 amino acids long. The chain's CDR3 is CASSQGWRDYGYTF. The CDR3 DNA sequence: TGCGCCAGCAGCCAAGGCTGGAGGGACTATGGCTACACCTTC.

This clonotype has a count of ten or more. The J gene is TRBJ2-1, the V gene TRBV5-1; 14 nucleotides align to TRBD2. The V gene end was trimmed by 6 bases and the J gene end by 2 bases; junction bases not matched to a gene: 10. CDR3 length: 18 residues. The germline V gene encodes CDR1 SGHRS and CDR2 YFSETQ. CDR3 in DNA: TGCGCCAGCACCCGGACTAGCGGGGGGACAACTACCTACAATGAGCAGTTCTTC. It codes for CASTRTSGGTTTYNEQFF.